The entry below describes one TCR beta chain. Germline CDR1 is LGHNA and CDR2 is YSLEER. CDR3 length: 16 residues. V lost 2 bases and J lost 6, with 19 bases in between. TCRdb's copy holds only in-frame clones and misses some; the assay was immunoSEQ multiplex PCR. Of about 180,000 clones listed, 90% to 95% are singletons. This record comes from a study of T cell responses to AZD1222 COVID-19 vaccine. V gene TRBV4-3 combines with J gene TRBJ1-1; D unclear. This clonotype originated in an adult in good health. The sequenced sample was peripheral blood, obtained on day 0 of AZD1222 vaccination. Written as DNA, the CDR3 is TGCGCCAGCAGCCAATCTCGGTTCCGGGTCCGACCTGAAGCTTTCTTT. Translation gives CASSQSRFRVRPEAFF.